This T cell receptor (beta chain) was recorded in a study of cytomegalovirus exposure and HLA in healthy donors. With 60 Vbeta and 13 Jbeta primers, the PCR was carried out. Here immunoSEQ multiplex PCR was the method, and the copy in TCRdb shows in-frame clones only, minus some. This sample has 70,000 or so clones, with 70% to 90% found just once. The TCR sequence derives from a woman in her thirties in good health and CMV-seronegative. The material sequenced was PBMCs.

CDR3 in amino acids: CASSLEGRALEQYF. The CDR3 region has the DNA TGCGCCAGCAGCTTGGAGGGCAGGGCCCTCGAGCAGTACTTC. The genes are TRBV5-1 and TRBJ2-7, with D possibly matching TRBD1 (5 bases). V lost 0 bases and J lost 6, with 13 bases in between. The germline gives CDR1 SGHRS, CDR2 YFSETQ. CDR3 length: 14 amino acids.